The 31 T cell receptor beta chains given below trace back to one sample, sequenced in a study of cytomegalovirus exposure and HLA in healthy donors. Vbeta (60) and Jbeta (13) primers were used in the PCR. Sequencing used immunoSEQ multiplex PCR; TCRdb keeps in-frame clones, though not all of them. The sample yields 100,000 to 150,000 clones, of which the top ten take up 1.5% to 1.7%. Specimen: PBMCs. The receptor set was obtained from a woman in her thirties or forties in good health and CMV-seronegative.

The rearrangement links TRBV4-3 to TRBJ1-2; 7 nucleotides line up with TRBD1. V gave up 0 bases and J gave up 4 bases; unmatched junction bases: 2. CDR3 size: 14 residues. CDR1 and CDR2 (germline): LGHNA, YSLEER. The CDR3 sequence is CASSQERTGYGYTF. DNA for the CDR3: TGCGCCAGCAGCCAAGAAAGGACAGGCTATGGCTACACCTTC.

The CDR3 here is CASSLQGWTEAFF. The CDR3 DNA sequence: TGTGCCAGCAGCCTACAGGGTTGGACTGAAGCTTTCTTT. This sequence joins TRBV7-2 and TRBJ1-1, with TRBD1 as a possible D gene (6 bases). The CDR3 contains 13 residues. Per the germline V gene, CDR1 is SGHTA and CDR2 is FQGNSA. V was cut by 5 bases and J by 5 bases, with 12 bases left in between.

The V call is TRBV5-1, the J call TRBJ2-5; 12 nucleotides match TRBD1. CDR1 is SGHRS and CDR2 is YFSETQ in the germline V gene. The CDR3 extends over 16 amino acids. J was trimmed by 9 bases and V by 3 bases; bases with no gene match: 12. CDR3 residues: CASSSITGQGASAQYF. CDR3 in DNA: TGCGCCAGCAGCTCCATTACGGGACAGGGGGCGTCGGCCCAGTACTTC. The variable domain in full, completed from reference TRBV5-1 and TRBJ2-5, reads KAGVTQTPRYLIKTRGQQVTLSCSPISGHRSVSWYQQTPGQGLQFLFEYFSETQRNKGNFPGRFSGRQFSNSRSEMNVSTLELGDSALYLCASSSITGQGASAQYFGPGTRLLVL.

To note about this clone: The sample contains more than one DNA sequence encoding this CDR3. The chain combines TRBV9 with TRBJ1-2; D might be TRBD1 (6 bases). CDR3 length equals 13 residues. Germline V gene lookup returns CDR1 SGDLS and CDR2 YYNGEE. Trimming shortened V by 6 bases and J by 8 bases, and 17 bases separated the two germline ends. CDR3 in DNA: TGTGCCAGCATCGGGGCAGGGGCCGGCGGCTACACCTTC. It yields the protein CASIGAGAGGYTF.

The chain joins TRBV9 to TRBJ1-3; D remains ambiguous. Germline CDR1 is SGDLS and CDR2 is YYNGEE. The V and J ends lost 1 base and 2 bases respectively, with 7 bases between them. This CDR3 has 14 amino acids. The CDR3 DNA sequence: TGTGCCAGCAGCGTAAGAGCTCCTGGAAACACCATATATTTT. Amino acid sequence: CASSVRAPGNTIYF.

The chain employs TRBV7-2 and TRBJ2-2, with D perhaps TRBD2 (6 bases). V lost 5 bases and J 1 base, leaving 14 bases between the germline ends. Germline V gene lookup returns CDR1 SGHTA and CDR2 FQGNSA. There are 16 residues in the CDR3. CDR3 DNA: TGTGCCAGCAGCCCCCGGGGGACCGGGAACACCGGGGAGCTGTTTTTT. It translates to CASSPRGTGNTGELFF.

This chain joins TRBV15 and TRBJ1-4; D might be TRBD1 (6 bases). This CDR3 spans 13 amino acids. V gave up 9 bases and J gave up 6 bases, with 14 bases separating them. CDR1 LNHNV and CDR2 YYDKDF come from the germline V gene (reference sequence). CDR3 protein: CATGAQPDEKLFF. CDR3 coding DNA: TGTGCCACGGGGGCTCAACCGGATGAAAAACTGTTTTTT.

The chain employs TRBV7-9 and TRBJ1-1, with D possibly TRBD1 on 5 matching bases. Trimming pared 9 bases from V and 6 bases from J, leaving 11 bases between. This CDR3 is built from 11 residues. CDR1 and CDR2 from the germline V gene are SEHNR and FQNEAQ (reference sequence). Here the CDR3 reads CARQEGAEAFF. The CDR3 DNA reads as TGTGCCAGACAGGAGGGCGCTGAAGCTTTCTTT.

The CDR3 is CASSPPRETRLSEQYF. The CDR3 coding sequence is TGTGCCAGCAGCCCCCCAAGAGAGACTAGACTAAGCGAGCAGTACTTC. This chain connects TRBV11-2 to TRBJ2-7, with a tentative D call TRBD2 (6 bases). Germline CDR1 SGHAT, CDR2 FQNNGV. V was pared by 5 bases and J by 6 bases, with 23 bases between. This CDR3 region has 16 residues.

This sequence joins TRBV19 and TRBJ2-1; 10 bases match TRBD2. Germline V gives CDR1 LNHDA, CDR2 SQIVND (reference sequence). Losses at the gene ends were 5 bases for V and 5 bases for J; bases not matched to a gene: 3. The length of the CDR3 is 14 residues. The CDR3 DNA reads TGTGCCAGTAGTGAGCGGGGGGGCAACAATGAGCAGTTCTTC. This gives the protein CASSERGGNNEQFF.

A word on this clone: This specimen includes other DNA sequences encoding the same CDR3. The chain joins TRBV10-2 to TRBJ1-5; 8 bases fit TRBD1. The CDR3 consists of 13 residues. The germline V gene encodes CDR1 WSHSY and CDR2 SAAADI. Trimming at V came to 6 bases and at J to 5 bases, leaving 3 bases not matched to a gene. The CDR3 nucleotides are TGCGCCAGCAGCTTGACAGGGGATCAGCCCCAGCATTTT. Translated: CASSLTGDQPQHF.

The rearrangement joins TRBV19 to TRBJ1-3; 8 bases fit TRBD1. Germline trimming cut 3 bases from V and 4 bases from J; bases unmatched to any gene: 2. This CDR3 is 14 amino acids long. Germline loops: CDR1 LNHDA, CDR2 SQIVND (reference sequence). The CDR3 sequence: CASSIGQGGNTIYF. CDR3 nucleotides: TGTGCCAGTAGTATCGGACAGGGCGGAAACACCATATATTTT.

The CDR3 loop reads CASSSGTGSRTYEQYF. In DNA, the CDR3 is TGCGCCAGCAGCTCCGGGACAGGGTCGAGAACCTACGAGCAGTACTTC. The V and J genes are TRBV5-1 and TRBJ2-7, with 9 bases aligning to TRBD1. CDR1 SGHRS and CDR2 YFSETQ come from the germline V gene. This CDR3 spans 16 amino acids. After removal of 3 bases from V and 2 bases from J, the junction contained 9 bases not matched to a gene.

This rearrangement joins TRBV6-5 to TRBJ1-4; 8 bases line up with TRBD1. Germline CDR1 and CDR2: MNHEY and SVGAGI. Trimming removed 4 bases from V and 0 bases from J; junction bases left unmatched: 4. The CDR3 runs 16 residues. CDR3 in DNA: TGTGCCAGCAGTTCCACGGACAGGGCAACTAATGAAAAACTGTTTTTT. It codes for CASSSTDRATNEKLFF.

The chain is built from TRBV7-8 and TRBJ2-6, with 8 bases aligning to TRBD1. The CDR3 extends over 17 amino acids. CDR1 SGHVS and CDR2 FQNEAQ come from the germline V gene. V gave up 7 bases and J gave up 0 bases; unmatched junction bases: 8. CDR3 in amino acids: CASKDRAGNSGANVLTF. CDR3 bases: TGTGCCAGCAAGGACAGGGCTGGGAACTCTGGGGCCAACGTCCTGACTTTC. Drawing the rest from reference TRBV7-8 and TRBJ2-6, the complete variable domain is GAGVSQSPRYKVAKRGQDVALRCDPISGHVSLFWYQQALGQGPEFLTYFQNEAQLDKSGLPSDRFFAERPEGSVSTLKIQRTQQEDSAVYLCASKDRAGNSGANVLTFGAGSRLTVL.

The genes are TRBV5-1 and TRBJ2-4; the D gene is possibly TRBD1 (5 bases). The CDR3 consists of 13 residues. Germline lookup yields CDR1 SGHRS and CDR2 YFSETQ. V dropped 0 bases and J dropped 5 bases, with 6 bases sitting between them. CDR3 residues: CASSLEGENIQYF. The CDR3 region has the DNA TGCGCCAGCAGCTTGGAAGGGGAAAACATTCAGTACTTC.

The chain combines TRBV29-1 with TRBJ2-3; 10 nucleotides line up with TRBD2. The CDR3 runs to 12 residues. The junction had 3 bases not matched to a gene; V was cut back by 6 bases and J by 6 bases. Germline CDR1 and CDR2: SQVTM and ANQGSEA. CDR3 DNA: TGCAGCGTGCTGACTAGCGGGGATACGCAGTATTTT. This encodes CSVLTSGDTQYF.

The V gene is TRBV27, the J gene TRBJ1-6; tentatively, D is TRBD1 (5 bases). This CDR3 has 14 amino acids. Per the germline V gene, CDR1 is MNHEY and CDR2 is SMNVEV (reference sequence). The V and J ends lost 3 bases and 8 bases respectively, with 11 bases between them. CDR3 protein: CASSFLGRDSPLHF. CDR3 coding DNA: TGTGCCAGCAGTTTTCTCGGCAGGGATTCACCCCTCCACTTT.

The chain recombines TRBV9 with TRBJ2-7; 7 bases map to TRBD1. V lost 3 bases, J lost 3 bases, and 12 bases stayed unmatched. Germline loops: CDR1 SGDLS, CDR2 YYNGEE. The CDR3 runs 16 residues. The CDR3 sequence: CASSATGGQSNYEQYF. CDR3 nucleotide sequence: TGTGCCAGCAGCGCCACTGGGGGACAGAGCAACTACGAGCAGTACTTC.

The rearrangement uses TRBV5-4 and TRBJ1-1; no definite D call. Germline-derived CDR1 and CDR2 are SGHNT and YYREEE (reference sequence). The length of the CDR3 is 13 residues. The V and J ends lost 0 bases and 1 base respectively, with 4 bases between them. The CDR3 nucleotides are TGTGCCAGCAGCTTGGAGAGGAACACTGAAGCTTTCTTT. Residues: CASSLERNTEAFF.

This chain uses TRBV4-2 with TRBJ2-5; 7 nucleotides agree with TRBD1. With V trimmed by 1 base and J by 2 bases, 7 bases remained unmatched. The CDR3 length is 16 residues. Germline loops: CDR1 LGHNA, CDR2 YNFKEQ. CDR3 bases: TGTGCCAGCAGCCAAGGACCGGGACAGACACAAGAGACCCAGTACTTC. It encodes CASSQGPGQTQETQYF.

The rearrangement joins TRBV28 to TRBJ2-2; possibly TRBD1 for D (6 bases). The end of the DNA aligns better with TRBJ1-3, so the J call may be wrong. CDR3 size: 15 residues. Per germline, CDR1 MDHEN and CDR2 SYDVKM. The CDR3 sequence: CASSLSTGSGNTIYF. For the CDR3, the DNA is TGTGCCAGCAGTTTATCGACAGGCTCTGGAAACACCATATATTTT.

The gene calls are TRBV9 and TRBJ2-1, with 8 bases that match TRBD1. The germline CDR1 and CDR2 sequences are SGDLS and YYNGEE. The V segment lost 3 bases and the J segment 2 bases; nucleotides outside the gene matches: 4. The CDR3 is made up of 15 amino acids. The CDR3, as DNA: TGTGCCAGCAGCGGGATCAGGGGGCCCTACAATGAGCAGTTCTTC. It translates to CASSGIRGPYNEQFF.

V is TRBV7-9 and J is TRBJ2-2; 9 nucleotides agree with TRBD1. V gave up 3 bases and J gave up 5 bases; unmatched junction bases: 4. Germline CDR1 and CDR2: SEHNR and FQNEAQ (reference sequence). CDR3 length: 15 amino acids. CDR3 bases: TGTGCCAGCAGCTTGGGCGGGACAGGGACCGGGGAGCTGTTTTTT. This encodes CASSLGGTGTGELFF.

This chain links TRBV6-5 with TRBJ2-1; the D gene is possibly TRBD1 (5 bases). This CDR3 is 15 amino acids long. CDR1 and CDR2 (germline): MNHEY, SVGAGI. The V end lost 6 bases, the J end lost 1 base, and 13 bases lay between the germline ends. The CDR3 bases are TGTGCCAGCAGCCCCCGACAGTCTTCCTACAATGAGCAGTTCTTC. It encodes CASSPRQSSYNEQFF.

The chain combines TRBV6-1 with TRBJ2-7; D might be TRBD2 (5 bases). The CDR3 covers 13 residues. Looked up from germline, CDR1 is MNHNS and CDR2 is SASEGT. V lost 8 bases and J lost 4, with 15 bases in between. CDR3 in DNA: TGTGCCAGCCTCGGGATAAATGGATACGAGCAGTACGTC. Amino acid sequence: CASLGINGYEQYV.

The chain couples TRBV7-2 to TRBJ1-6; 7 bases fit TRBD1. Losses at the gene ends were 1 base for V and 10 bases for J; bases not matched to a gene: 4. The CDR3 is 14 residues long. Germline CDR1 reads SGHTA; CDR2 reads FQGNSA. The CDR3 loop reads CASSLDRGGSPLHF. The CDR3 nucleotides are TGTGCCAGCAGCTTAGACAGGGGAGGCTCACCCCTCCACTTT.

V and J are TRBV5-1 and TRBJ2-3, with a tentative D call TRBD1 (5 bases). The ends were cut back, 1 base at V and 2 bases at J, with 11 bases in the middle. Germline V gene data show CDR1 as SGHRS and CDR2 as YFSETQ. The CDR3 is made up of 15 amino acids. The chain's CDR3 is CASSLTGHSTDTQYF. CDR3 coding DNA: TGCGCCAGCAGCTTGACCGGACACTCCACAGATACGCAGTATTTT.

The chain employs TRBV7-2 and TRBJ1-5; TRBD1 might be the D (5 bases). V was shortened by 7 bases and J by 3 bases, with 10 bases between the two germline ends. Germline CDR1 SGHTA, CDR2 FQGNSA. CDR3 size: 13 residues. This CDR3 reads CASTRDPNQPQHF. The CDR3 DNA is TGTGCCAGCACGCGGGACCCCAATCAGCCCCAGCATTTT.

This chain uses TRBV28 with TRBJ2-2; D gene unclear. This CDR3 is built from 13 residues. The germline V and J ends were trimmed by 5 bases and 1 base, with 5 bases remaining between them. Germline CDR1 reads MDHEN; CDR2 reads SYDVKM. The CDR3 is CASSPQNTGELFF. The CDR3 nucleotides are TGTGCCAGCAGTCCCCAGAACACCGGGGAGCTGTTTTTT.

The J gene is TRBJ1-1, the V gene TRBV7-9; D not resolved. Germline V lookup: CDR1 SEHNR, CDR2 FQNEAQ (reference sequence). The CDR3 has 14 residues. V was trimmed by 10 bases and J by 1 base, leaving 16 bases between them. CDR3 in amino acids: CATRPSRGNTEAFF. CDR3 DNA: TGTGCCACCCGCCCGTCGCGAGGGAACACTGAAGCTTTCTTT.